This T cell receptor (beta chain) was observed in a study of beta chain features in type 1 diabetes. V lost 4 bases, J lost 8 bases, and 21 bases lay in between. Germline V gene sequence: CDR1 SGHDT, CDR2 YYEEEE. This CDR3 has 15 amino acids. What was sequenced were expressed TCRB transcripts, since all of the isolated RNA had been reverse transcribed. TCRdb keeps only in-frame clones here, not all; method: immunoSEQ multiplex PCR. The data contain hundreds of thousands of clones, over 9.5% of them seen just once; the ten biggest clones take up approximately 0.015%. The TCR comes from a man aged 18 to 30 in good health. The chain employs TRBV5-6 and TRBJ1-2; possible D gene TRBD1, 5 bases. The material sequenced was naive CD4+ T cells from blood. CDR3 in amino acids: CASSPLVIQGLGYTF. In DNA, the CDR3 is TGTGCCAGCAGCCCGCTGGTGATCCAGGGTTTAGGCTACACCTTC.